The T cell receptor (beta chain) under discussion was sequenced for a study of early T cells in non-severe SARS-CoV-2 infection (dated by TCRdb to the early 2020s). Notes on the research overall: TCR sequencing used bulk RNA from unsorted whole blood, so alpha and beta chains could not be paired.

Receptors were amplified or captured by 5' RACE. These reads were obtained on a NextSeq 500. The TCR library protocol attached unique molecular identifiers to individual cDNA molecules to correct for sequencing error and PCR bias. Sequencing covered both TCR alpha and beta chains, and within each sample the abundances of alpha and beta sequences were tightly co-correlated. In the paper's pipeline: Decombinator V4 was used to annotate TCR sequences for V gene, J gene and CDR3. TCRs were defined as expanded if a significant change between any two time points was detected under a Poisson model with p below 0.0001. TCR abundances were normalised to the total number of TCRs sequenced per sample and were expressed as counts per million. A search of VDJdb, accessed on 1 November 2021, was run for TCRs annotated to CMV, EBV and SARS-CoV-2, with TCRs annotated for multiple antigens excluded. The raw public data were reprocessed by TCRdb itself: fastp quality trimming at Q25, MiXCR clonotype calling, in-frame beta chains only. Each CDR3 protein appears once, grouped with its most common genes and DNA. TCRdb assigned the V and J calls; the authors' analysis was not used. The sample table lists about 26,000 distinct CDR3 sequences, 3.5% to 5% of them with a count of one. Around 5.6% of the sample rests with the top ten.

Many counts were recorded for this clonotype. What antigen it recognizes has not been identified. Base qualities were left out, and no much larger clone turns up one base away. Set within a cohort of healthcare workers in London, UK, this nested case-control study involved weekly PCR testing of nasopharyngeal swabs along with blood sampling. Healthcare workers were recruited between 23 and 31 March 2020, during the week of the UK lockdown, and were followed weekly for up to roughly 15 weeks. Overall study results and their limits: Matching against VDJdb was skewed toward anti-spike CD8 responses, likely underestimated virus-specific expansions, and missed private and CD4 specificities.

This receptor was obtained from an adult who was a healthcare worker with PCR-confirmed SARS-CoV-2 infection or an uninfected control (not recorded which). The sample consisted of whole blood.

The CDR3 region: CASSFEQGPLTDTQYF. The nucleotide sequence reads as follows: TGTGCCAGCAGCTTTGAACAGGGACCTCTCACAGATACGCAGTATTTT. The chain uses TRBV12-1 and TRBJ2-3; the table assigns TRBD1, which was not confirmed against the DNA. TRBV12-1 is termed a pseudogene. Reading from cysteine to phenylalanine, the CDR3 counts 16 amino acids. CDR3 DNA only is kept here, 48 bases in frame from base 1.